This paragraph reports one TCR beta chain. Its cognate antigen is unknown. TCRdb keeps only in-frame clones here, not all; method: immunoSEQ multiplex PCR. The sample consists of roughly 1.4 million clones, about 98.5% of them appearing once. These data belong to a study of shared clonotypes between healthy human individuals. Overall study findings and caveats: It was observed that roughly 5.4% of naive CD4 clonotypes were shared across a handful of donors. When compared with the clonotypes that were shared by all four sorted-subset donors, the non-shared clonotypes turned out to have lower generation probabilities.

Between the trimmed V and J ends, which lost 6 bases and 6 bases, there was a span of 11 bases. Germline CDR1 MNHEY, CDR2 SMNVEV (reference sequence). The length of the CDR3 is 13 residues. The sequencing sample was made of naive CD4+ T cells sorted from blood. Subset specified: CD45RA+ positively selected. The genes are TRBV27 and TRBJ2-2, with a weak D call TRBD1 (5 bases). The clonotype comes from a man under 40 in good health. DNA of the CDR3: TGTGCCAGCAGAGGGGAAGGTCCCGGGGAGCTGTTTTTT. Its protein product is CASRGEGPGELFF.